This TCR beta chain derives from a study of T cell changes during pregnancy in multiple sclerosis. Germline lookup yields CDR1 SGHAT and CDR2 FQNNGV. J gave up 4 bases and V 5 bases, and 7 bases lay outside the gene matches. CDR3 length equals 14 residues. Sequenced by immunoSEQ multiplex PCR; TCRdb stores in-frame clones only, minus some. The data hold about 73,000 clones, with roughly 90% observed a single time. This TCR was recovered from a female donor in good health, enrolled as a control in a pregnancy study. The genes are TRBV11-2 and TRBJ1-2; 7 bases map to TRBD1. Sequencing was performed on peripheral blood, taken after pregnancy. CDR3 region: CASSPQTGPYGYTF. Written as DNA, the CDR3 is TGTGCCAGCAGCCCTCAGACAGGGCCCTATGGCTACACCTTC.